A single sample gave rise to the 3 T cell receptor beta chains below, sequenced in a study of blood T cell repertoires in COVID-19. Assay: immunoSEQ multiplex PCR; the TCRdb copy retains only in-frame clones and omits some. The sample holds 130,000 to 150,000 clones, over 70% seen once. Sequencing was carried out using peripheral blood. These receptors came from a man aged 45 to 65 with active or convalescent COVID-19.

The chain has TRBV11-2 and TRBJ1-6, with TRBD1 identical over 11 bases. The germline CDR1 and CDR2 sequences are SGHAT and FQNNGV. The CDR3 loop spans 15 amino acids. Losses at the gene ends were 4 bases for V and 11 bases for J; bases not matched to a gene: 7. In DNA form, the CDR3 reads TGTGCCAGCAGCTCACCCCTGGGACAGGGGGCACCCCTCCACTTT. Its translation is CASSSPLGQGAPLHF.

This clone was detected only a few times. The J gene is TRBJ2-2, the V gene TRBV29-1; possibly TRBD2 for D (6 bases). The CDR3 contains 14 residues. Trimming removed 3 bases at V and 1 base at J, with 9 bases between. Germline loops: CDR1 SQVTM, CDR2 ANQGSEA. The CDR3 DNA sequence: TGCAGCGTTGAGGAGGGATGGAACACCGGGGAGCTGTTTTTT. This translates into CSVEEGWNTGELFF.

This chain links TRBV28 with TRBJ2-7; 9 nucleotides line up with TRBD1. V lost 7 bases, J lost 5 bases, and 12 bases stayed unmatched. The germline gives CDR1 MDHEN, CDR2 SYDVKM. CDR3 length: 15 residues. As DNA, the CDR3 is TGTGCCAGCATCGAGACGGGGACAGGGCGGAACGAGCAGTACTTC. It specifies CASIETGTGRNEQYF.